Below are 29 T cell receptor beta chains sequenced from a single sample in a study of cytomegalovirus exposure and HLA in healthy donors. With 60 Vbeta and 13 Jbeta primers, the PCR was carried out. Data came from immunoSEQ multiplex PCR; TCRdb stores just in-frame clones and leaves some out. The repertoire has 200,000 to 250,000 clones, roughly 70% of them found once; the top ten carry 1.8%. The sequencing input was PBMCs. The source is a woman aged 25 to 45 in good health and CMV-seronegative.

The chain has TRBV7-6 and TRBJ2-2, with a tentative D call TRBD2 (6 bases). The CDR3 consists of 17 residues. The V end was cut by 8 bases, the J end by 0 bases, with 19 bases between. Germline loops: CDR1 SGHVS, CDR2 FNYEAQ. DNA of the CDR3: TGTGCCAGCCGCCGGGACGGGGGAGAAGCGAACACCGGGGAGCTGTTTTTT. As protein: CASRRDGGEANTGELFF.

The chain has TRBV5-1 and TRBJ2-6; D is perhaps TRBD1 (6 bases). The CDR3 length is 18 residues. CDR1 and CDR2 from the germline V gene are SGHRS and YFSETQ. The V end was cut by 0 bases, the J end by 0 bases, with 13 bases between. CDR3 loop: CASSLGIQGNSGANVLTF. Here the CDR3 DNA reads TGCGCCAGCAGCTTGGGAATTCAGGGGAACTCTGGGGCCAACGTCCTGACTTTC.

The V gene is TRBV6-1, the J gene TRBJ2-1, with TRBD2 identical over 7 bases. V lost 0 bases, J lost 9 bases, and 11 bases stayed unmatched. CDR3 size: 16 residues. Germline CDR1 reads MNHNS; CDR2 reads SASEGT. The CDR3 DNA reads TGTGCCAGCAGTGAAGCCGGCGGGAGCATGCCCGGTGAGCAGTTCTTC. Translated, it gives CASSEAGGSMPGEQFF.

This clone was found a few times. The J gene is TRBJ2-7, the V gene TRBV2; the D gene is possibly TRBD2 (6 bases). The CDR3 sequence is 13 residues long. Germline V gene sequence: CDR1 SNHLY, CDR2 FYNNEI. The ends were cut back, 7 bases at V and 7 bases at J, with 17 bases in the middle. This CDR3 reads CASIRELQWEQYF. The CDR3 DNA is TGTGCCAGCATACGGGAGCTCCAATGGGAGCAGTACTTC.

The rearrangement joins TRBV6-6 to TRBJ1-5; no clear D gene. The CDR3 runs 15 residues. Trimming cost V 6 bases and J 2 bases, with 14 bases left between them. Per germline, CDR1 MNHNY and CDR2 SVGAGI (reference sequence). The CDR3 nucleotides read TGTGCCAGCAGGTCGGCACAGTCGGGCAATCAGCCCCAGCATTTT. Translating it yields CASRSAQSGNQPQHF.

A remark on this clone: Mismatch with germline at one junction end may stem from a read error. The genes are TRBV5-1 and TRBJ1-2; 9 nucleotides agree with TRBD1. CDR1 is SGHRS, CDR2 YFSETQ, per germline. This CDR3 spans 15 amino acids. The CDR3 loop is CASSPLGPGQGRILF. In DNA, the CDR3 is TGCGCCAGCAGCCCTTTAGGGCCTGGACAGGGGAGGATCCTCTTC.

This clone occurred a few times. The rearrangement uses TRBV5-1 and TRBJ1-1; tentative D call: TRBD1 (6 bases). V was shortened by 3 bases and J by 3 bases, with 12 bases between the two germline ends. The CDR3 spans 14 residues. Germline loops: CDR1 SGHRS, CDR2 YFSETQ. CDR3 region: CASSWGRVDTEAFF. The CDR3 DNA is TGCGCCAGCAGCTGGGGGCGCGTCGACACTGAAGCTTTCTTT.

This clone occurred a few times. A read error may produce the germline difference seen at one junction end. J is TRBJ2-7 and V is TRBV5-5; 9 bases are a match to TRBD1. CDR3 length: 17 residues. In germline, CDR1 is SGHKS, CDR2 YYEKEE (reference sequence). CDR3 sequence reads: CASSLGGYRDREPRKYF. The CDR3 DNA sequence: TGTGCCAGCAGTTTGGGGGGCTACCGGGACAGGGAGCCCCGCAAGTACTTC. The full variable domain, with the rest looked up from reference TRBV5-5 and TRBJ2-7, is DAGVTQSPTHLIKTRGQQVTLRCSPISGHKSVSWYQQVLGQGPQFIFQYYEKEERGRGNFPDRFSARQFPNYSSELNVNALLLGDSALYLCASSLGGYRDREPRKYFGPGTRLTVT.

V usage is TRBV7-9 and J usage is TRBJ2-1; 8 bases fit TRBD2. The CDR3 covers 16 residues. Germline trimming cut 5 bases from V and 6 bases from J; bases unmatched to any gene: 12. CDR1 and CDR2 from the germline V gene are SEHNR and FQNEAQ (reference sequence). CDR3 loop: CASSRAIAGLFNEQFF. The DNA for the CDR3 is TGTGCCAGCAGCCGTGCGATAGCGGGGTTATTCAATGAGCAGTTCTTC.

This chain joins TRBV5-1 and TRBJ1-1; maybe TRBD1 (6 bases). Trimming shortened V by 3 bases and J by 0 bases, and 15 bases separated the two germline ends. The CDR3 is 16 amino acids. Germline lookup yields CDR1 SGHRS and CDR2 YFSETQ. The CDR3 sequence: CASSSLDRTMNTEAFF. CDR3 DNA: TGCGCCAGCAGCTCCTTGGACAGAACGATGAACACTGAAGCTTTCTTT. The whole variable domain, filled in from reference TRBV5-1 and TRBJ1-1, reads KAGVTQTPRYLIKTRGQQVTLSCSPISGHRSVSWYQQTPGQGLQFLFEYFSETQRNKGNFPGRFSGRQFSNSRSEMNVSTLELGDSALYLCASSSLDRTMNTEAFFGQGTRLTVV.

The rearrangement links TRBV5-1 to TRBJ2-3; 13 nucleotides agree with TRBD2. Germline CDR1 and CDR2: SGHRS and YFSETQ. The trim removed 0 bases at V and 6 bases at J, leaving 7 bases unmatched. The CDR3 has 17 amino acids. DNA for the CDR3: TGCGCCAGCAGCTTGGCGACTAGCGGGGGGCTATTTGATACGCAGTATTTT. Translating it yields CASSLATSGGLFDTQYF.

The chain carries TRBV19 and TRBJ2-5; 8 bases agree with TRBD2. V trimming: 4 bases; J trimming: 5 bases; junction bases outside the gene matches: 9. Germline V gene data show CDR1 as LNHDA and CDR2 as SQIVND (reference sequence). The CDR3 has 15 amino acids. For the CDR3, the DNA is TGTGCCAGTAGTACCGGGGGGGTCTTTTTGGAGACCCAGTACTTC. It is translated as CASSTGGVFLETQYF.

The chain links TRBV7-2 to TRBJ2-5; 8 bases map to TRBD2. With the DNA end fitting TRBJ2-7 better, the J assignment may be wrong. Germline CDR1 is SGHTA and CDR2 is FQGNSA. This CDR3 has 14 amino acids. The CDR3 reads CASSFLAGLYEQYF. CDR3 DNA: TGTGCCAGCAGCTTCCTAGCGGGCCTCTACGAGCAGTACTTC.

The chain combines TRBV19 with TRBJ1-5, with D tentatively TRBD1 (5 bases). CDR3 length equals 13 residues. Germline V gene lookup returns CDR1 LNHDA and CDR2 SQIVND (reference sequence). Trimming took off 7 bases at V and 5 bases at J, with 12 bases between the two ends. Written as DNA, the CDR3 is TGTGCCAGTAACCTCTCGGGGGATCAGCCCCAGCATTTT. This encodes CASNLSGDQPQHF.

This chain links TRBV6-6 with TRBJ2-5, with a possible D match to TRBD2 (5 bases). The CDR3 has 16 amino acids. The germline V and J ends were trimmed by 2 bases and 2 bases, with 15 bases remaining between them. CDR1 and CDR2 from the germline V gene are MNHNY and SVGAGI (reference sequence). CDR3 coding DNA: TGTGCCAGCAGTTACCTTTTGGCTAGCCCTCAAGAGACCCAGTACTTC. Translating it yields CASSYLLASPQETQYF.

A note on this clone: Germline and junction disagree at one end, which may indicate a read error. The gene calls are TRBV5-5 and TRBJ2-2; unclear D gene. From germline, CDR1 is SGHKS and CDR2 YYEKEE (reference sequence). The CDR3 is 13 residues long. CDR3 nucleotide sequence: TGTGTCAGCAGCTTACGAGAAACCGGGGAGCTGTTTTTT. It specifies CVSSLRETGELFF.

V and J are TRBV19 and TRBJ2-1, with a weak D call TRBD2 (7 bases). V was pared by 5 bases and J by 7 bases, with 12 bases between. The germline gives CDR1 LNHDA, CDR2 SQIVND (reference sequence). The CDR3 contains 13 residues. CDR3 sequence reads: CASSEGGSNEQFF. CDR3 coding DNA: TGTGCCAGTAGTGAGGGGGGGTCGAATGAGCAGTTCTTC.

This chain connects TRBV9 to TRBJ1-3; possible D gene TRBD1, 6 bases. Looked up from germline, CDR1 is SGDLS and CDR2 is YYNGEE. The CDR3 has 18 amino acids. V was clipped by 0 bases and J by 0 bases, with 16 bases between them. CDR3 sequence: CASSVANPGVLSGNTIYF. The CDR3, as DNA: TGTGCCAGCAGCGTAGCGAATCCAGGGGTCCTCTCTGGAAACACCATATATTTT. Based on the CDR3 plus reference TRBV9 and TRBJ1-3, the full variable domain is DSGVTQTPKHLITATGQRVTLRCSPRSGDLSVYWYQQSLDQGLQFLIQYYNGEERAKGNILERFSAQQFPDLHSELNLSSLELGDSALYFCASSVANPGVLSGNTIYFGEGSWLTVV.

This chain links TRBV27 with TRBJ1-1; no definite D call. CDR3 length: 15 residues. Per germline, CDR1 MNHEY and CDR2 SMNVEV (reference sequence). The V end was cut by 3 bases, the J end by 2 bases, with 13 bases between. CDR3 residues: CASSFGTQDNTEAFF. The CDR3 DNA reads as TGTGCCAGCAGTTTCGGTACCCAGGATAACACTGAAGCTTTCTTT.

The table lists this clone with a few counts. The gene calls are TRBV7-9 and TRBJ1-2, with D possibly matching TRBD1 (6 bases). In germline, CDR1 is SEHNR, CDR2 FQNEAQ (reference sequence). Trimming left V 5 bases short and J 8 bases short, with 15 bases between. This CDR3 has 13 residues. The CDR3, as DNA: TGTGCCAGCAGCCCCTCGAGGGGGGGAGGCTACACCTTC. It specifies CASSPSRGGGYTF.

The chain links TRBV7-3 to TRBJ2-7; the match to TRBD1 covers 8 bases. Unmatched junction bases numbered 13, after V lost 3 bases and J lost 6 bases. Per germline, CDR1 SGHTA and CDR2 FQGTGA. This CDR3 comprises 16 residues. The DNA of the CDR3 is TGTGCCAGCAGCTTCCCAGGGGGCGAGCCTGGAGGCGAGCAGTACTTC. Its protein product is CASSFPGGEPGGEQYF. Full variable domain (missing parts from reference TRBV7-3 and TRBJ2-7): GAGVSQTPSNKVTEKGKYVELRCDPISGHTALYWYRQSLGQGPEFLIYFQGTGAADDSGLPNDRFFAVRPEGSVSTLKIQRTERGDSAVYLCASSFPGGEPGGEQYFGPGTRLTVT.

The chain's CDR3 is CASSPRATLRDTEAFF. The CDR3 DNA reads TGTGCCAGCAGCCCCCGGGCCACCCTGAGGGACACTGAAGCTTTCTTT. The rearrangement links TRBV9 to TRBJ1-1, with D hard to call. CDR3 length equals 16 residues. Trimming took 4 bases from V and 3 from J, leaving 19 bases between them. Germline CDR1 SGDLS, CDR2 YYNGEE.

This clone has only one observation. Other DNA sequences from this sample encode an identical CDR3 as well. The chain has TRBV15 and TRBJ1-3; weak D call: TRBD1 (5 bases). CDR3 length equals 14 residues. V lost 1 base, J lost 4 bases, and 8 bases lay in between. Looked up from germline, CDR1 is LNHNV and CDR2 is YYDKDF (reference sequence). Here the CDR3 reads CATSRGGAGNTIYF. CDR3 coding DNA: TGTGCCACCAGCAGAGGTGGGGCCGGAAACACCATATATTTT.

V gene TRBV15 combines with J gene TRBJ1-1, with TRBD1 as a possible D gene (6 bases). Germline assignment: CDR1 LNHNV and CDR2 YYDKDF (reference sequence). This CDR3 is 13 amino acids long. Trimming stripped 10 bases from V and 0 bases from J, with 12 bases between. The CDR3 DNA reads TGTGCCATGAGGGGGTCCTTGAACACTGAAGCTTTCTTT. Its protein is CAMRGSLNTEAFF.

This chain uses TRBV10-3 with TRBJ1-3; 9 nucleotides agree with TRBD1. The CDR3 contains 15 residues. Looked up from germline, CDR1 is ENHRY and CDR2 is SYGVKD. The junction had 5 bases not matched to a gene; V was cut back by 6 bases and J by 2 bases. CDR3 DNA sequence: TGTGCCATCAGGAGAAGACAGGGGGCTGGAAACACCATATATTTT. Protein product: CAIRRRQGAGNTIYF.

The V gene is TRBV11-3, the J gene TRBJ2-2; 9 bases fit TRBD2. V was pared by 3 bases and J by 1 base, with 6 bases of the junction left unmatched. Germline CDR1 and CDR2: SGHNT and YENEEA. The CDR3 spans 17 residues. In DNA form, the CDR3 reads TGTGCCAGCAGCTTTATAGCGGGGGCCCTGAACACCGGGGAGCTGTTTTTT. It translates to CASSFIAGALNTGELFF.

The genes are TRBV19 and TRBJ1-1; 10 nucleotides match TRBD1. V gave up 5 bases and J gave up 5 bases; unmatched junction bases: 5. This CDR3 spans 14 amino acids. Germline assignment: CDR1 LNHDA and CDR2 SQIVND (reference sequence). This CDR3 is CASSPGQGGTEAFF. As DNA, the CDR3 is TGTGCCAGTAGTCCTGGACAGGGGGGGACTGAAGCTTTCTTT.

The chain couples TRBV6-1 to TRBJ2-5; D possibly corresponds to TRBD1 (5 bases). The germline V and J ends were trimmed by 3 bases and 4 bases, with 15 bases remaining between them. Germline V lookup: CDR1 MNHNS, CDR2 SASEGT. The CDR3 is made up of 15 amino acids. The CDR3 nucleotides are TGTGCCAGCAGTGATGCCGAGCAGGGTCGAGAGACCCAGTACTTC. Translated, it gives CASSDAEQGRETQYF.

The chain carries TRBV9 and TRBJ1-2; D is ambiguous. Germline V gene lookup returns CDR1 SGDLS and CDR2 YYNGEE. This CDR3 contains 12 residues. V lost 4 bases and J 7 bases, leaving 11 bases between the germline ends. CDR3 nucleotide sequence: TGTGCCAGCAGCAAAAGCCCCGGTGGCTACACCTTC. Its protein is CASSKSPGGYTF. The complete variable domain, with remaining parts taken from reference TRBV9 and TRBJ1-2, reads DSGVTQTPKHLITATGQRVTLRCSPRSGDLSVYWYQQSLDQGLQFLIQYYNGEERAKGNILERFSAQQFPDLHSELNLSSLELGDSALYFCASSKSPGGYTFGSGTRLTVV.